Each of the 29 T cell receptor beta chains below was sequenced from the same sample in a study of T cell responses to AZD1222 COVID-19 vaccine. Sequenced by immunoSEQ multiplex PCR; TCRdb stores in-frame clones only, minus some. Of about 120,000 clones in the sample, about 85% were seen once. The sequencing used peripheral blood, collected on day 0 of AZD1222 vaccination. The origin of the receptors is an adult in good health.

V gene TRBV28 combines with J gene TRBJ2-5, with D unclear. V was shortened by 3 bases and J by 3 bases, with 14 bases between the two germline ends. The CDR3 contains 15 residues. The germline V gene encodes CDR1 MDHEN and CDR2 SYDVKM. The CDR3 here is CASSFYDGRKETQYF. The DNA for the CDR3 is TGTGCCAGCAGTTTTTATGACGGGCGGAAAGAGACCCAGTACTTC.

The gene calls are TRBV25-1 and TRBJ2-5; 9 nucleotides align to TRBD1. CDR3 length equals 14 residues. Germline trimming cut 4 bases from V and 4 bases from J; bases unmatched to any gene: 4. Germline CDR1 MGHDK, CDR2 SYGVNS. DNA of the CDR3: TGTGCCAGCAGTGTAAACAGGGGGCGAGAGACCCAGTACTTC. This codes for CASSVNRGRETQYF.

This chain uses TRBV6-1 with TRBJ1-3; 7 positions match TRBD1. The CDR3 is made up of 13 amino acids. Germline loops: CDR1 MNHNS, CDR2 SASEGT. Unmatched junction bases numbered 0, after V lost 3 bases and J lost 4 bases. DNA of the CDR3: TGTGCCAGCAGTGAGGACAGGGGAAACACCATATATTTT. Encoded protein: CASSEDRGNTIYF.

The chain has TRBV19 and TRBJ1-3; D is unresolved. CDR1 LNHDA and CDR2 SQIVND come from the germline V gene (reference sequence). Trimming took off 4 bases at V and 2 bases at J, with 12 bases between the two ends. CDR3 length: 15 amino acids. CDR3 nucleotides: TGTGCCAGTAGTAGACCGGGATCCGCTGGAAACACCATATATTTT. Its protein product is CASSRPGSAGNTIYF.

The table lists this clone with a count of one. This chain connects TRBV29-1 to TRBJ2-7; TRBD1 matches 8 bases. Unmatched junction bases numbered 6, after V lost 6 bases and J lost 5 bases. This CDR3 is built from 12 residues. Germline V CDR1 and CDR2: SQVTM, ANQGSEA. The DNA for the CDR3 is TGCAGCGTCGGACAGGGCCCCAACGAGCAGTACTTC. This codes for CSVGQGPNEQYF.

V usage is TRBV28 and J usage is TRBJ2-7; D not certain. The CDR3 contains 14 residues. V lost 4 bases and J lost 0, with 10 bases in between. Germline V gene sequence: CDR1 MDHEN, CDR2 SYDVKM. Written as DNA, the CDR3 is TGTGCCAGCAGTTGGGTAGGAATCTCCTACGAGCAGTACTTC. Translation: CASSWVGISYEQYF.

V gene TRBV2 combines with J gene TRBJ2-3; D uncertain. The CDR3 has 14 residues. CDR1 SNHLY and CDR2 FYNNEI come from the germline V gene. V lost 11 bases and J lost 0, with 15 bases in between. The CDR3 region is CASLWQASTDTQYF. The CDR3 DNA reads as TGTGCCTCCCTATGGCAGGCTAGCACAGATACGCAGTATTTT. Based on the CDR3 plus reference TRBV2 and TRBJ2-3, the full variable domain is EPEVTQTPSHQVTQMGQEVILRCVPISNHLYFYWYRQILGQKVEFLVSFYNNEISEKSEIFDDQFSVERPDGSNFTLKIRSTKLEDSAMYFCASLWQASTDTQYFGPGTRLTVL.

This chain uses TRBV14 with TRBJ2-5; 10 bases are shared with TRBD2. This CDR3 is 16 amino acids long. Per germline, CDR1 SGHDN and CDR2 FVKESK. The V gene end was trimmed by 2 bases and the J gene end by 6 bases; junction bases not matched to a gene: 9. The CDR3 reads CASSQQAGGPIKTQYF. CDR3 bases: TGTGCCAGCAGCCAACAAGCGGGGGGGCCTATTAAGACCCAGTACTTC.

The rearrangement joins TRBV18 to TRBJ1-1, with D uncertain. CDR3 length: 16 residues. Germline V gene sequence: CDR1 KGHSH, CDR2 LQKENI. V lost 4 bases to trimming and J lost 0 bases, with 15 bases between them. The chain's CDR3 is CASSRSNQPVNTEAFF. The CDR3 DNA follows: TGTGCCAGCTCACGATCGAACCAACCTGTGAACACTGAAGCTTTCTTT.

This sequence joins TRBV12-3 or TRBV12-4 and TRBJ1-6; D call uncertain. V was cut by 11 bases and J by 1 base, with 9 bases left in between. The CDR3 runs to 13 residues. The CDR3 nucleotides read TGTGCCGTGGGAATTTCCTATAATTCACCCCTCCACTTT. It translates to CAVGISYNSPLHF.

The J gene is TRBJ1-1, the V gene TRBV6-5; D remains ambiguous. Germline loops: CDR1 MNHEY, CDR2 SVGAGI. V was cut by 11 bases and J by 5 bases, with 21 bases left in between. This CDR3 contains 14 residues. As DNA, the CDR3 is TGTGCCTGTTTCGTGGGTGGTGGAGGAACTGAAGCTTTCTTT. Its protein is CACFVGGGGTEAFF.

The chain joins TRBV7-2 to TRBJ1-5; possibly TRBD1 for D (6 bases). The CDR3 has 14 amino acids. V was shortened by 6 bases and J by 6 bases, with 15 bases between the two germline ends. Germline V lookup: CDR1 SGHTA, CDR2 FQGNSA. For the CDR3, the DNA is TGTGCCAGCAGGGGAGCAGGGGCAGGTCAGCCCCAGCATTTT. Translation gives CASRGAGAGQPQHF.

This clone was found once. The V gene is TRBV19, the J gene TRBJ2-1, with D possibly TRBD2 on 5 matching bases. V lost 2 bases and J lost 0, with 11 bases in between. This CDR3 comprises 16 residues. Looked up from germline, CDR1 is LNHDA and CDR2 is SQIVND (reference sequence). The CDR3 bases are TGTGCCAGTAGTATAAGGGTGGGGAGCTCCTACAATGAGCAGTTCTTC. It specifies CASSIRVGSSYNEQFF.

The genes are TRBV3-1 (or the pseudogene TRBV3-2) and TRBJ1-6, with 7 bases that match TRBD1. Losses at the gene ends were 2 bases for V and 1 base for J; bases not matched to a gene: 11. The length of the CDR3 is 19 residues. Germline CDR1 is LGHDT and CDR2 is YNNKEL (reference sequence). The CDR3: CASSQFSPGGGSYNSPLHF. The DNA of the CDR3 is TGTGCCAGCAGCCAATTCTCGCCAGGGGGGGGATCCTATAATTCACCCCTCCACTTT.

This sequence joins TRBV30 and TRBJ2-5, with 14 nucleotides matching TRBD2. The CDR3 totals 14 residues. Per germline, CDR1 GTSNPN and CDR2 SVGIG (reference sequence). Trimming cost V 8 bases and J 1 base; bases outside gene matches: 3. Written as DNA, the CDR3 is TGTGCCCGGACTAGCGGGGGGCTCCAAGAGACCCAGTACTTC. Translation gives CARTSGGLQETQYF.

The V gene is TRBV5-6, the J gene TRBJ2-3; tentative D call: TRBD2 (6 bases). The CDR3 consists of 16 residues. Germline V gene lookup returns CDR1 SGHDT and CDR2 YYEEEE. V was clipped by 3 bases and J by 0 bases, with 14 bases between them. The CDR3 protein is CASSSWGVASTDTQYF. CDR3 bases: TGTGCCAGCAGCTCCTGGGGGGTGGCTAGCACAGATACGCAGTATTTT.

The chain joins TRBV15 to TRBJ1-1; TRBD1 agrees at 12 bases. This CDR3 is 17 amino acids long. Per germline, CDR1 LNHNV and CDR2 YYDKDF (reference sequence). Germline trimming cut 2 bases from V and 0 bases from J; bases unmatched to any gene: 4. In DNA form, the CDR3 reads TGTGCCACCAGCAGACGCGGGACAGGGGGCATGAACACTGAAGCTTTCTTT. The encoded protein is CATSRRGTGGMNTEAFF.

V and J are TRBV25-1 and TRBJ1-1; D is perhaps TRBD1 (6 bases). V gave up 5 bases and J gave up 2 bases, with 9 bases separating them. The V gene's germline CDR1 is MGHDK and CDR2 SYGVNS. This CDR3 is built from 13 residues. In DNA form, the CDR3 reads TGTGCCAGCAGTTACAGGGCTAACACTGAAGCTTTCTTT. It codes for CASSYRANTEAFF.

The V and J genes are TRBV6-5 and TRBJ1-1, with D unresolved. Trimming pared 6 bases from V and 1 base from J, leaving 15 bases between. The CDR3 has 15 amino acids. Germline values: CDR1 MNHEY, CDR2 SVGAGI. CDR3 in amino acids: CASSVTPDANTEAFF. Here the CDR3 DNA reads TGTGCCAGCAGCGTTACACCGGACGCGAACACTGAAGCTTTCTTT.

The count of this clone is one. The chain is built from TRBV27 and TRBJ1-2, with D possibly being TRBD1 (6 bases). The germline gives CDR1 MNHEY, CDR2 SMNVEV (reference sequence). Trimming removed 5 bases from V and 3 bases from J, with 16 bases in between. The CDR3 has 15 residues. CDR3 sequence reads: CASSPRGGGDYGYTF. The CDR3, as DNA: TGTGCCAGCAGTCCCCGCGGGGGGGGCGACTATGGCTACACCTTC.

CDR3 residues: CAWAPPVVSEAFF. CDR3 sequence (DNA): TGTGCCTGGGCCCCCCCAGTGGTCTCTGAAGCTTTCTTT. The V and J genes are TRBV30 and TRBJ1-1; D is uncertain. The germline V and J ends were trimmed by 5 bases and 6 bases, with 16 bases remaining between them. The germline V gene encodes CDR1 GTSNPN and CDR2 SVGIG (reference sequence). The CDR3 consists of 13 residues.

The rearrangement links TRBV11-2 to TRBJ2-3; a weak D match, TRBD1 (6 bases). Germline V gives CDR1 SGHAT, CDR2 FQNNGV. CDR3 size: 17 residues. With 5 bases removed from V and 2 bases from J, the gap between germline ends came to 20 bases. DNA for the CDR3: TGTGCCAGCAGCCCCCGCAGGGGCGCTAAGTTCACAGATACGCAGTATTTT. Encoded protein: CASSPRRGAKFTDTQYF.

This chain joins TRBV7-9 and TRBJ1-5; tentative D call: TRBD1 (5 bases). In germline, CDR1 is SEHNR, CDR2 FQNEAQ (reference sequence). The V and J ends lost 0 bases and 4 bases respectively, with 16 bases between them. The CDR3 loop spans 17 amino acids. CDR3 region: CASSLAVPQGRNQPQHF. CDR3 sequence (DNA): TGTGCCAGCAGCTTAGCGGTTCCCCAGGGTAGGAATCAGCCCCAGCATTTT.

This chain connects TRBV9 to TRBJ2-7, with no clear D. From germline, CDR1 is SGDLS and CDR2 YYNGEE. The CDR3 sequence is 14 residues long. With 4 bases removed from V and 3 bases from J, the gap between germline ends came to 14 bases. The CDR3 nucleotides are TGTGCCAGCAGCCCGTCGTGGCAGTTCTACGAGCAGTACTTC. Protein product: CASSPSWQFYEQYF. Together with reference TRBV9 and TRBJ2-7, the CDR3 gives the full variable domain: DSGVTQTPKHLITATGQRVTLRCSPRSGDLSVYWYQQSLDQGLQFLIQYYNGEERAKGNILERFSAQQFPDLHSELNLSSLELGDSALYFCASSPSWQFYEQYFGPGTRLTVT.

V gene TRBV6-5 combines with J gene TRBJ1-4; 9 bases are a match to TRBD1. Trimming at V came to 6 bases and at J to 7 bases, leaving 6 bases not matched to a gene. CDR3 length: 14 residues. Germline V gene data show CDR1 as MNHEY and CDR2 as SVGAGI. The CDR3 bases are TGTGCCAGCAGACGGACAGGGGAGGGTGAAAAACTGTTTTTT. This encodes CASRRTGEGEKLFF.

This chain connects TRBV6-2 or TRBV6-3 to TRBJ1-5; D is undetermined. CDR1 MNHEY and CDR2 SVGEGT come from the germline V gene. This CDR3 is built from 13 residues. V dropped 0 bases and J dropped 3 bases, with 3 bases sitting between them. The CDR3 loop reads CASSYSFNQPQHF. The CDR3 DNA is TGTGCCAGCAGTTACTCGTTCAATCAGCCCCAGCATTTT.

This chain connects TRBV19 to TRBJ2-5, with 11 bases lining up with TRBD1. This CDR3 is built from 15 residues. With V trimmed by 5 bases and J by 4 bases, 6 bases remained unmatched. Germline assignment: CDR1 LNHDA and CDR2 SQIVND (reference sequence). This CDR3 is CASSPGTGGRETQYF. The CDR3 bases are TGTGCCAGTAGTCCCGGGACAGGGGGTCGAGAGACCCAGTACTTC.

In DNA, the CDR3 is TGTGCCAGCAGTTCTCTTATCGGGACTAGCGGGGGGATAAGCTCCTACGAGCAGTACTTC. Its translation is CASSSLIGTSGGISSYEQYF. The chain has TRBV28 and TRBJ2-7, with 15 bases lining up with TRBD2. Looked up from germline, CDR1 is MDHEN and CDR2 is SYDVKM. The CDR3 sequence is 20 residues long. With 4 bases clipped from V and 0 bases from J, the junction kept 13 bases outside the gene matches.

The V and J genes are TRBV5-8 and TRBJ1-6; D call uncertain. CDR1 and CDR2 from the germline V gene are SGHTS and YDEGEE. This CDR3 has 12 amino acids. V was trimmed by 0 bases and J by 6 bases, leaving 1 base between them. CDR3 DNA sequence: TGTGCCAGCAGCTTGGGTAATTCACCCCTCCACTTT. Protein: CASSLGNSPLHF.